A selection of T cell receptor beta chains follows, all from one sample in a study of identical twins. MiXCR, run by TCRdb on the 5' RACE reads, gives a single entry per CDR3 protein. The sample lists 450,000 to 600,000 distinct CDR3 sequences, about 20% occurring once. A further study also used this sample, focusing on yellow fever vaccine responses in identical twins.

Source material: CD4+ T cells sorted from blood. All receptors derive from a woman aged 18-35 years in good health. Each CDR3 is given with its conserved first and last residue. The order of the fields is D gene, clone size, J gene, V gene, CDR3 protein, CDR3 DNA. D genes are given only for firm matches. Some rows have no size entry. The others give once, few or many, or a class for an expanded clone.

- | - | TRBJ1-1 | TRBV4-1 | CASSQGRTGWVTEAFF | TGCGCCAGCAGCCAAGGGAGGACCGGTTGGGTCACTGAAGCTTTCTTT
- | - | TRBJ2-1 | TRBV12-3/TRBV12-4 | CASRLGVGEQFF | TGTGCCAGCAGACTGGGAGTCGGCGAGCAGTTCTTC
- | - | TRBJ2-5 | TRBV5-1 | CASSLPGTQGGETQYF | TGCGCCAGCAGCCTGCCCGGGACCCAAGGCGGGGAGACCCAGTACTTC
TRBD2 | - | TRBJ2-5 | TRBV29-1 | CSVEPLAGRETQYF | TGCAGCGTTGAACCTCTAGCGGGGAGAGAGACCCAGTACTTC
TRBD2 | - | TRBJ2-1 | TRBV4-2 | CASSRRTSGAYNEQFF | TGTGCCAGCAGCCGGCGGACTAGCGGGGCCTACAATGAGCAGTTCTTC
TRBD1 | - | TRBJ2-5 | TRBV4-1 | CASSLQGLETQYF | TGCGCCAGCAGCCTACAGGGGTTAGAGACCCAGTACTTC
TRBD2 | - | TRBJ2-3 | TRBV12-3/TRBV12-4 | CASSLFGGGAVRTDTQYF | TGTGCCAGCAGTTTATTTGGCGGGGGGGCCGTTCGCACAGATACGCAGTATTTT
TRBD1 | - | TRBJ1-1 | TRBV28 | CASSSLGQGKAFF | TGTGCCAGCAGTTCCCTCGGACAGGGGAAAGCTTTCTTT
TRBD2 | few | TRBJ2-7 | TRBV12-3/TRBV12-4 | CASSLGLVQQREQYF | TGTGCCAGCAGTCTTGGACTAGTTCAACAGAGAGAGCAGTACTTC
- | - | TRBJ2-1 | TRBV9 | CASSGRLDYNEQFF | TGTGCCAGCAGCGGGAGGTTGGACTACAATGAGCAGTTCTTC
TRBD2 | - | TRBJ2-3 | TRBV28 | CASSPGWTSYYF | TGTGCCAGCAGCCCCGGGTGGACTAGCTATTATTTT
- | - | TRBJ1-1 | TRBV29-1 | CSVDSGTEAFF | TGCAGCGTTGACAGCGGAACTGAAGCTTTCTTT
TRBD1 | once | TRBJ1-5 | TRBV5-1 | CASSRDSGQPQHF | TGCGCCAGCAGCCGGGACAGCGGACAGCCCCAGCATTTT
TRBD1 | few | TRBJ2-1 | TRBV24-1 | CATNRQGGSYNEQFF | TGTGCCACCAACCGACAGGGGGGTTCCTACAATGAGCAGTTCTTC
TRBD1 | - | TRBJ2-3 | TRBV7-2 | CASSTRQGNTDTQYF | TGTGCCAGCAGCACCCGACAGGGCAACACAGATACGCAGTATTTT
- | - | TRBJ2-1 | TRBV7-9 | CASSRPWDLRHEQFF | TGTGCCAGCAGTCGACCGTGGGACCTTCGGCATGAGCAGTTCTTC
- | - | TRBJ2-2 | TRBV28 | CASRSQGLGTGELFF | TGTGCCAGCAGGTCCCAGGGGTTAGGCACCGGGGAGCTGTTTTTT
- | - | TRBJ2-3 | TRBV12-5 | CASGLPQTLGTDTQYF | TGTGCTAGTGGTCTCCCCCAGACACTAGGCACAGATACGCAGTATTTT
TRBD2 | - | TRBJ2-7 | TRBV4-2 | CASSHNSGSSYEQYF | TGTGCCAGCAGCCACAATAGCGGGAGCTCCTACGAGCAGTACTTC
- | few | TRBJ2-7 | TRBV21-1 | CASWDYALSPSYYEQYF | TGTGCCAGCTGGGACTACGCCCTTTCCCCCTCCTACTACGAGCAGTACTTC
- | few | TRBJ2-1 | TRBV20-1 | CSAIDRDSYNEQFF | TGCAGTGCTATAGACCGGGACTCTTACAATGAGCAGTTCTTC